Below, 27 T cell receptor beta chains from the same sample are listed, as sequenced in a study of cytomegalovirus exposure and HLA in healthy donors. It was with 60 Vbeta and 13 Jbeta primers that the PCR ran. Assay: immunoSEQ multiplex PCR; the TCRdb copy retains only in-frame clones and omits some. Among around 50,000 clones listed, around three quarters were seen once. Sequencing input: PBMCs. The source is a man under 40 in good health and CMV-seropositive.

V and J are TRBV6-1 and TRBJ1-6; 7 bases map to TRBD1. V lost 2 bases to trimming and J lost 6 bases; unmatched junction nucleotides: 7. The CDR3 is 16 residues long. Germline V lookup: CDR1 MNHNS, CDR2 SASEGT. CDR3 DNA sequence: TGTGCCAGCAGTGAACGACGAGGGACAGCTAATTCACCCCTCCACTTT. It yields the protein CASSERRGTANSPLHF.

The chain uses TRBV5-1 and TRBJ2-7, with 8 bases that match TRBD2. This CDR3 has 15 amino acids. Germline CDR1 and CDR2: SGHRS and YFSETQ. V dropped 2 bases and J dropped 0; count of bases not matched to a gene: 4. CDR3 DNA sequence: TGCGCCAGCAGCTTTATAGCGGGGAGCTCCTACGAGCAGTACTTC. It is translated as CASSFIAGSSYEQYF. Full variable domain (outside the CDR3, taken from reference TRBV5-1 and TRBJ2-7): KAGVTQTPRYLIKTRGQQVTLSCSPISGHRSVSWYQQTPGQGLQFLFEYFSETQRNKGNFPGRFSGRQFSNSRSEMNVSTLELGDSALYLCASSFIAGSSYEQYFGPGTRLTVT.

V is TRBV13 and J is TRBJ2-4, with 10 bases that match TRBD1. Germline trimming cut 5 bases from V and 5 bases from J; bases unmatched to any gene: 6. The germline gives CDR1 PRHDT, CDR2 FYEKMQ (reference sequence). The CDR3 loop spans 15 amino acids. CDR3 sequence reads: CASSADRGRENIQYF. The DNA for the CDR3 is TGTGCCAGCAGCGCCGACAGGGGGCGGGAAAACATTCAGTACTTC.

The chain employs TRBV9 and TRBJ2-7; D perhaps matches TRBD1 (6 bases). The CDR3 consists of 12 residues. Germline V gene data show CDR1 as SGDLS and CDR2 as YYNGEE. V shed 2 bases and J shed 4 bases, with 7 bases lying between them. CDR3 sequence: CASSVDSYEQYF. As DNA, the CDR3 is TGTGCCAGCAGCGTGGACAGTTACGAGCAGTACTTC.

The chain recombines TRBV7-8 with TRBJ2-7, with D possibly matching TRBD2 (6 bases). V was shortened by 4 bases and J by 4 bases, with 14 bases between the two germline ends. Germline CDR1 SGHVS, CDR2 FQNEAQ. CDR3 size: 14 residues. The DNA for the CDR3 is TGTGCCAGCAGCTGGGGGAGGACATCTTACGAGCAGTACTTC. Translating gives CASSWGRTSYEQYF.

This rearrangement joins TRBV5-4 to TRBJ1-1, with a possible D match to TRBD1 (5 bases). The CDR3 contains 15 residues. CDR1 and CDR2 (germline): SGHNT, YYREEE (reference sequence). V was shortened by 2 bases and J by 1 base, with 12 bases between the two germline ends. Here the CDR3 DNA reads TGTGCCAGCAGCTTTAAGGGCCAGGGGAACACTGAAGCTTTCTTT. Translating gives CASSFKGQGNTEAFF.

Notes on this clone: A read error may produce the germline difference seen at one junction end. The rearrangement links TRBV29-1 to TRBJ1-1, with 8 bases identical to TRBD1. The CDR3 is made up of 13 amino acids. The germline V gene has CDR1 SQVTM and CDR2 ANQGSEA. This chain's CDR3 is CSFETGAKTEAFF. In nucleotides, the CDR3 is TGCAGCTTTGAGACAGGGGCGAAGACTGAAGCTTTCTTT.

The genes are TRBV4-1 and TRBJ2-1; TRBD2 matches 8 bases. V shed 0 bases and J 9 bases; nucleotides not matched to a gene: 10. This CDR3 has 16 amino acids. The germline gives CDR1 MGHRA, CDR2 YSYEKL. The CDR3, as DNA: TGCGCCAGCAGCCAAGATTTTTCGGGGGGGCTGGGTGAGCAGTTCTTC. It yields the protein CASSQDFSGGLGEQFF.

The rearrangement joins TRBV7-8 to TRBJ2-7; TRBD1 is a possible D gene (5 bases). V lost 6 bases, J lost 1 base, and 16 bases lay in between. The germline gives CDR1 SGHVS, CDR2 FQNEAQ. CDR3 length: 15 residues. The CDR3 loop is CASSSGAEFSYEQYF. In DNA, the CDR3 is TGTGCCAGCAGTTCTGGGGCAGAATTTTCCTACGAGCAGTACTTC. Full variable domain (outside the CDR3, taken from reference TRBV7-8 and TRBJ2-7): GAGVSQSPRYKVAKRGQDVALRCDPISGHVSLFWYQQALGQGPEFLTYFQNEAQLDKSGLPSDRFFAERPEGSVSTLKIQRTQQEDSAVYLCASSSGAEFSYEQYFGPGTRLTVT.

This clone was counted only a few times. The chain combines TRBV6-1 with TRBJ1-1; TRBD1 matches at 7 bases. The V segment lost 3 bases and the J segment 6 bases; nucleotides outside the gene matches: 1. This CDR3 comprises 12 residues. The germline gives CDR1 MNHNS, CDR2 SASEGT. The CDR3 region is CASSETGPEAFF. The CDR3, as DNA: TGTGCCAGCAGTGAGACAGGGCCTGAAGCTTTCTTT.

The table lists this clone with a count of one. The rearrangement links TRBV5-1 to TRBJ2-2; D unresolved. The CDR3 length is 14 residues. V was clipped by 0 bases and J by 6 bases, with 9 bases between them. The germline V gene encodes CDR1 SGHRS and CDR2 YFSETQ. CDR3 in amino acids: CASSLAEEAGELFF. The CDR3 DNA reads as TGCGCCAGCAGCTTGGCCGAAGAGGCCGGGGAGCTGTTTTTT.

This chain joins TRBV9 and TRBJ1-2; 9 nucleotides align to TRBD1. CDR3 length equals 16 residues. V was clipped by 0 bases and J by 6 bases; unmatched bases: 9. In germline, CDR1 is SGDLS, CDR2 YYNGEE. CDR3 DNA: TGTGCCAGCAGCGTAGTCACAGGGGGCAGCTGGGATGGCTACACCTTC. Its translation: CASSVVTGGSWDGYTF.

This clone was seen only a few times. The chain has TRBV7-3 and TRBJ1-1; D is ambiguous. The CDR3 loop spans 13 amino acids. Germline V lookup: CDR1 SGHTA, CDR2 FQGTGA. V lost 3 bases, J lost 3 bases, and 8 bases lay in between. For the CDR3, the DNA is TGTGCCAGCAGCTTTTATGCGGACACTGAAGCTTTCTTT. Amino acid sequence: CASSFYADTEAFF.

The chain's CDR3 is CAWSGGTGYNYGYTF. The CDR3 bases are TGTGCCTGGAGTGGGGGCACAGGGTATAACTATGGCTACACCTTC. The genes are TRBV30 and TRBJ1-2, with TRBD1 as a possible D gene (6 bases). V gave up 1 base and J gave up 1 base, with 13 bases separating them. From germline, CDR1 is GTSNPN and CDR2 SVGIG (reference sequence). The CDR3 is made up of 15 amino acids.

The chain employs TRBV28 and TRBJ2-5; D possibly uses TRBD1 or TRBD2 (5 bases each). The J call may be in error: the DNA end matches TRBJ2-7 better. This CDR3 has 12 residues. Germline V lookup: CDR1 MDHEN, CDR2 SYDVKM. This chain's CDR3 is CASTFGGYEQYF. As DNA, the CDR3 is TGTGCCAGCACCTTTGGGGGCTACGAGCAGTACTTC.

This clone was detected a few times. This chain links TRBV7-3 with TRBJ2-1; a weak D match, TRBD1 (5 bases). The CDR3 is 12 residues long. Trimming pared 4 bases from V and 8 bases from J, leaving 9 bases between. The germline gives CDR1 SGHTA, CDR2 FQGTGA. CDR3 in DNA: TGTGCCAGCAGCTCAATAGGGGATGAGCAGTTCTTC. Protein product: CASSSIGDEQFF.

This sequence joins TRBV5-4 and TRBJ2-5; weak D call: TRBD1 (5 bases). The CDR3 covers 15 residues. CDR1 SGHNT and CDR2 YYREEE come from the germline V gene (reference sequence). V was clipped by 3 bases and J by 5 bases, with 17 bases between them. The CDR3 spells CASSSGRVGLETQYF. Written as DNA, the CDR3 is TGTGCCAGCAGCTCGGGCAGGGTCGGCTTGGAGACCCAGTACTTC.

V usage is TRBV10-1 and J usage is TRBJ2-1; D is perhaps TRBD2 (6 bases). Germline CDR1 is WNHNN and CDR2 is SYGVQD (reference sequence). The V gene lost 7 bases and the J gene lost 4 bases, with 17 bases spanning the gap. This CDR3 comprises 15 residues. The chain's CDR3 is CASTCSGTEYNEQFF. The CDR3 DNA follows: TGCGCCAGCACTTGTTCCGGGACTGAATACAATGAGCAGTTCTTC.

This clone was recorded a few times. The gene calls are TRBV6-6 and TRBJ1-6; weak D call: TRBD1 (6 bases). The CDR3 loop spans 15 amino acids. Germline V gene sequence: CDR1 MNHNY, CDR2 SVGAGI (reference sequence). V dropped 6 bases and J dropped 7 bases, with 16 bases sitting between them. CDR3 DNA sequence: TGTGCCAGCAGCCTACACAGGGAGGGGAATTCACCCCTCCACTTT. Its translation is CASSLHREGNSPLHF.

This sequence joins TRBV5-4 and TRBJ1-4; no clear D. The V end was cut by 4 bases, the J end by 3 bases, with 13 bases between. The CDR3 sequence is 15 residues long. Germline V CDR1 and CDR2: SGHNT, YYREEE (reference sequence). CDR3 sequence reads: CASSTGREANEKLFF. CDR3 DNA: TGTGCCAGCAGCACTGGAAGAGAGGCTAATGAAAAACTGTTTTTT.

This clone was seen a few times. The gene calls are TRBV7-2 and TRBJ2-5; 7 positions agree with TRBD1. The CDR3 is 14 residues long. Looked up from germline, CDR1 is SGHTA and CDR2 is FQGNSA. J lost 5 bases, V lost 7 bases, and 10 bases had no gene match. The CDR3 DNA reads TGTGCCAGCAACCACGACAGGGTCGGGGAGACCCAGTACTTC. It translates to CASNHDRVGETQYF.

The chain couples TRBV2 to TRBJ2-3, with a weak D call TRBD1 (5 bases). V was cut by 1 base and J by 6 bases, with 14 bases left in between. The CDR3 runs to 15 residues. Looked up from germline, CDR1 is SNHLY and CDR2 is FYNNEI. DNA for the CDR3: TGTGCCAGCAGTGAAGGGGCGCCCCCAGGGGATACGCAGTATTTT. Amino acids: CASSEGAPPGDTQYF. The entire variable domain, with the rest obtained from reference TRBV2 and TRBJ2-3, is as follows: EPEVTQTPSHQVTQMGQEVILRCVPISNHLYFYWYRQILGQKVEFLVSFYNNEISEKSEIFDDQFSVERPDGSNFTLKIRSTKLEDSAMYFCASSEGAPPGDTQYFGPGTRLTVL.

The chain uses TRBV7-8 and TRBJ2-7, with 7 bases aligning to TRBD1. Per the germline V gene, CDR1 is SGHVS and CDR2 is FQNEAQ. The CDR3 spans 14 residues. Trimming at V came to 3 bases and at J to 2 bases, leaving 4 bases not matched to a gene. CDR3: CASSFKGTAYEQYF. DNA of the CDR3: TGTGCCAGCAGCTTCAAGGGGACAGCCTACGAGCAGTACTTC.

This clone was seen a few times. This rearrangement joins TRBV30 to TRBJ1-1; unclear D gene. The germline V gene has CDR1 GTSNPN and CDR2 SVGIG (reference sequence). The ends were cut back, 3 bases at V and 1 base at J, with 6 bases in the middle. This CDR3 is built from 12 residues. CDR3 loop: CAWSVGNTEAFF. The DNA of the CDR3 is TGTGCCTGGAGCGTCGGGAACACTGAAGCTTTCTTT.

In this sample, this clone turned up once. An end of the junction differs from the germline gene, which may be a read error. This chain connects TRBV19 to TRBJ2-5; 11 nucleotides align to TRBD2. Germline V gene sequence: CDR1 LNHDA, CDR2 SQIVND (reference sequence). This CDR3 region has 16 residues. The CDR3 coding sequence is TGTGCCAGTAGTCTTCGACTAGCGGGAAATCAAGAGAACCAGTACTTC. Translated: CASSLRLAGNQENQYF.

The rearrangement uses TRBV6-5 and TRBJ2-2; 8 bases map to TRBD1. The V gene end was trimmed by 7 bases and the J gene end by 0 bases; junction bases not matched to a gene: 4. The CDR3 runs 15 residues. In germline, CDR1 is MNHEY, CDR2 SVGAGI. In DNA form, the CDR3 reads TGTGCCAGCACCAAGGACAGGGCGAACACCGGGGAGCTGTTTTTT. Protein product: CASTKDRANTGELFF.

V and J are TRBV7-3 and TRBJ1-1; D ambiguous. CDR1 and CDR2 from the germline V gene are SGHTA and FQGTGA. The CDR3 contains 13 residues. Trimming cost V 5 bases and J 1 base, with 8 bases left between them. The CDR3 reads CASSTRKNTEAFF. The DNA for the CDR3 is TGTGCCAGCAGCACGAGGAAGAACACTGAAGCTTTCTTT.